The 18 T cell receptor beta chains below all came from one sample that was sequenced in a study of T cell responses to AZD1222 COVID-19 vaccine. The protocol was immunoSEQ multiplex PCR, while the TCRdb copy is restricted to in-frame clones and leaves out a portion. The data hold approximately 130,000 clones, with more than 85% observed a single time. Sequenced here: peripheral blood, sampled 28 days after the second AZD1222 dose. Receptors were obtained from an adult who received the AZD1222 COVID-19 vaccine.

The table lists this clone with a few counts. This chain connects TRBV9 to TRBJ2-1; perhaps TRBD1 as D (5 bases). Trimming left V 3 bases short and J 9 bases short, with 13 bases between. Germline lookup yields CDR1 SGDLS and CDR2 YYNGEE. The CDR3 is made up of 13 amino acids. DNA of the CDR3: TGTGCCAGCAGCGGGACGCTTACAGGTGAGCAGTTCTTC. Amino acids: CASSGTLTGEQFF. Combining the CDR3 with reference TRBV9 and TRBJ2-1 gives the whole variable domain DSGVTQTPKHLITATGQRVTLRCSPRSGDLSVYWYQQSLDQGLQFLIQYYNGEERAKGNILERFSAQQFPDLHSELNLSSLELGDSALYFCASSGTLTGEQFFGPGTRLTVL.

The chain combines TRBV7-9 with TRBJ1-4; D gene uncertain. V was trimmed by 4 bases and J by 2 bases, leaving 14 bases between them. Germline V lookup: CDR1 SEHNR, CDR2 FQNEAQ (reference sequence). This CDR3 region has 16 residues. In DNA, the CDR3 is TGTGCCAGCAGCTCAAGCCCGGGGATCACTAATGAAAAACTGTTTTTT. Encoded protein: CASSSSPGITNEKLFF. Full variable domain (remainder filled in from reference TRBV7-9 and TRBJ1-4): DTGVSQNPRHKITKRGQNVTFRCDPISEHNRLYWYRQTLGQGPEFLTYFQNEAQLEKSRLLSDRFSAERPKGSFSTLEIQRTEQGDSAMYLCASSSSPGITNEKLFFGSGTQLSVL.

The CDR3 sequence: CASGQDVNTEAFF. The CDR3 DNA reads TGTGCTAGTGGTCAAGACGTGAACACTGAAGCTTTCTTT. The chain is built from TRBV12-5 and TRBJ1-1; no definite D call. The germline V gene encodes CDR1 LGHNT and CDR2 FRNRAP. The V end lost 5 bases, the J end lost 0 bases, and 7 bases lay between the germline ends. The CDR3 runs to 13 residues. Full variable domain (rest looked up from reference TRBV12-5 and TRBJ1-1): DARVTQTPRHKVTEMGQEVTMRCQPILGHNTVFWYRQTMMQGLELLAYFRNRAPLDDSGMPKDRFSAEMPDATLATLKIQPSEPRDSAVYFCASGQDVNTEAFFGQGTRLTVV.

The sample holds one count of this clone. The V gene is TRBV4-3, the J gene TRBJ1-1; D unresolved. This CDR3 contains 15 residues. CDR1 and CDR2 (germline): LGHNA, YSLEER. The V end was cut by 3 bases, the J end by 2 bases, with 13 bases between. CDR3 DNA sequence: TGCGCCAGCAGCCAGGTATTAACGGGAAACACTGAAGCTTTCTTT. It is translated as CASSQVLTGNTEAFF.

This clone was observed a single time. V usage is TRBV6-5 and J usage is TRBJ1-4; D not resolved. This CDR3 region has 16 residues. The germline V and J ends were trimmed by 4 bases and 0 bases, with 12 bases remaining between them. Germline lookup yields CDR1 MNHEY and CDR2 SVGAGI. The CDR3 region is CASSLSQLATNEKLFF. Written as DNA, the CDR3 is TGTGCCAGCAGTTTATCACAGCTCGCAACTAATGAAAAACTGTTTTTT.

Only one count was recorded for this clone. The rearrangement joins TRBV9 to TRBJ1-1; the match to TRBD1 covers 7 bases. Germline lookup yields CDR1 SGDLS and CDR2 YYNGEE. This CDR3 has 14 residues. V was pared by 3 bases and J by 4 bases, with 6 bases of the junction left unmatched. For the CDR3, the DNA is TGTGCCAGCAGCGCGCAACAGGGGATCACTGAAGCTTTCTTT. Residues: CASSAQQGITEAFF.

The rearrangement links TRBV4-3 to TRBJ2-7; 10 nucleotides match TRBD1. With V trimmed by 0 bases and J by 13 bases, 12 bases remained unmatched. The CDR3 consists of 15 residues. Per germline, CDR1 LGHNA and CDR2 YSLEER. CDR3 bases: TGCGCCAGCAGCCAAGATAGGACAGGGGGAACCTCGGTATACTTC. It is translated as CASSQDRTGGTSVYF.

CDR3 DNA sequence: TGTGCCAGCAGTCTGGGACAGACGAACTATGGCTACACCTTC. Amino acids: CASSLGQTNYGYTF. The chain combines TRBV2 with TRBJ1-2, with 7 bases fitting TRBD1. The CDR3 is made up of 14 amino acids. V trimming: 5 bases; J trimming: 2 bases; junction bases outside the gene matches: 5. Germline CDR1 and CDR2: SNHLY and FYNNEI.

On this clone: One junction end disagrees with the germline gene, perhaps due to a read error. The CDR3 protein is CASRGGVGDSF. The CDR3 DNA reads as TGTGCCAGCAGGGGTGGTGTAGGAGACAGCTTC. The V call is TRBV7-2, the J call TRBJ1-2; TRBD1 is a possible D gene (5 bases). The CDR3 is 11 residues long. CDR1 and CDR2 (germline): SGHTA, FQGNSA.

The V gene is TRBV2, the J gene TRBJ2-2, with 10 positions matching TRBD1. Per the germline V gene, CDR1 is SNHLY and CDR2 is FYNNEI. The J segment lost 7 bases and the V segment lost 6 bases, leaving 8 bases of the junction unmatched. The CDR3 extends over 15 amino acids. The CDR3 coding sequence is TGTGCCAGCAGCGCCGGGACAGGGGAAGTCGGGGAGCTGTTTTTT. Its protein is CASSAGTGEVGELFF.

The chain couples TRBV5-4 to TRBJ1-1; no reliable D call. CDR1 and CDR2 (germline): SGHNT, YYREEE (reference sequence). There are 13 residues in the CDR3. V lost 4 bases and J lost 1, with 8 bases in between. The CDR3: CASSRGWNTEAFF. CDR3 coding DNA: TGTGCCAGCAGCCGAGGTTGGAACACTGAAGCTTTCTTT.

V is TRBV12-5 and J is TRBJ2-2; D is unresolved. Looked up from germline, CDR1 is LGHNT and CDR2 is FRNRAP. V shed 8 bases and J shed 0 bases, with 7 bases lying between them. This CDR3 is 13 amino acids long. CDR3 sequence reads: CASRKTNTGELFF. The CDR3 DNA reads TGTGCTAGTAGGAAAACGAACACCGGGGAGCTGTTTTTT.

This chain links TRBV9 with TRBJ2-2; perhaps TRBD2 as D (5 bases). Trimming pared 0 bases from V and 1 base from J, leaving 19 bases between. This CDR3 is 19 amino acids long. Germline V gene data show CDR1 as SGDLS and CDR2 as YYNGEE. CDR3 in amino acids: CASSVEAFAASKNTGELFF. The CDR3 DNA sequence: TGTGCCAGCAGCGTAGAAGCATTTGCGGCTAGCAAGAACACCGGGGAGCTGTTTTTT.

This rearrangement joins TRBV2 to TRBJ1-5, with D unclear. The V and J ends lost 5 bases and 5 bases respectively, with 7 bases between them. From germline, CDR1 is SNHLY and CDR2 FYNNEI. The CDR3 consists of 12 residues. The DNA of the CDR3 is TGTGCCAGCAGTTTGCAAGATCAGCCCCAGCATTTT. The encoded protein is CASSLQDQPQHF.

This chain links TRBV10-1 with TRBJ1-5; tentative D call: TRBD1 (6 bases). Germline V CDR1 and CDR2: WNHNN, SYGVQD (reference sequence). Trimming removed 7 bases from V and 7 bases from J, with 20 bases in between. The CDR3 has 15 amino acids. CDR3 residues: CASITQGGIGQPQHF. In DNA, the CDR3 is TGCGCCAGCATTACACAGGGAGGAATCGGACAGCCCCAGCATTTT.

The rearrangement uses TRBV30 and TRBJ1-5, with 11 positions matching TRBD1. V lost 2 bases, J lost 0 bases, and 6 bases stayed unmatched. CDR3 length: 17 residues. CDR1 GTSNPN and CDR2 SVGIG come from the germline V gene (reference sequence). This chain's CDR3 is CAWSSDRGLGSNQPQHF. Written as DNA, the CDR3 is TGTGCCTGGAGTTCGGACAGGGGGCTTGGTAGCAATCAGCCCCAGCATTTT. Full variable domain (missing parts from reference TRBV30 and TRBJ1-5): SQTIHQWPATLVQPVGSPLSLECTVEGTSNPNLYWYRQAAGRGLQLLFYSVGIGQISSEVPQNLSASRPQDRQFILSSKKLLLSDSGFYLCAWSSDRGLGSNQPQHFGDGTRLSIL.

CDR3: CASSDSTGYTQYF. CDR3 in DNA: TGTGCCAGCAGTGACTCGACAGGATATACGCAGTATTTT. The chain joins TRBV6-4 to TRBJ2-3, with TRBD1 as a possible D gene (6 bases). V was clipped by 0 bases and J by 7 bases, with 8 bases between them. The length of the CDR3 is 13 residues. Germline CDR1 reads MRHNA; CDR2 reads SNTAGT.

The chain joins TRBV19 to TRBJ1-5, with D hard to call. This CDR3 is 13 amino acids long. The germline gives CDR1 LNHDA, CDR2 SQIVND (reference sequence). With 7 bases removed from V and 5 bases from J, the gap between germline ends came to 12 bases. In DNA form, the CDR3 reads TGTGCCAGTAAGGTGCCAGGAGATCAGCCCCAGCATTTT. It specifies CASKVPGDQPQHF.